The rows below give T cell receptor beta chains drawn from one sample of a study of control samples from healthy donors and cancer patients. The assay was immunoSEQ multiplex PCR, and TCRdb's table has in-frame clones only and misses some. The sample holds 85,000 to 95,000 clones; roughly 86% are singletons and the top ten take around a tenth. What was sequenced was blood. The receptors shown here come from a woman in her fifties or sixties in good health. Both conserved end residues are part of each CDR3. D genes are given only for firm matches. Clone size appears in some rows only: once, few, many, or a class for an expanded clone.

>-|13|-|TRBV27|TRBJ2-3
CASGVRDTDTQYF
TGTGCCAGCGGCGTGAGGGATACAGATACGCAGTATTTT
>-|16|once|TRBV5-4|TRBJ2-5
CASSPPGPRGQETQYF
TGTGCCAGCAGCCCACCGGGACCCCGGGGCCAAGAGACCCAGTACTTC
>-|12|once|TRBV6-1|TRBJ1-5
CASSDGPQPQHF
TGTGCCAGCAGTGACGGGCCTCAGCCCCAGCATTTT
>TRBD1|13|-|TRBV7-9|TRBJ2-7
CASSRDRVYEQYF
TGTGCCAGCAGTCGGGACAGGGTCTACGAGCAGTACTTC
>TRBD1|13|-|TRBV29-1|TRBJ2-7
CSVRGQGAQEQYF
TGCAGCGTTCGTGGACAGGGGGCGCAGGAGCAGTACTTC
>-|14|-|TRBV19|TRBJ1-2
CASSIRAENYGYTF
TGTGCCAGTAGTATTCGGGCCGAGAACTATGGCTACACCTTC
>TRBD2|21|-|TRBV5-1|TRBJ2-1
CASTQGFPGLAGGGAMNEQFF
TGCGCCAGCACCCAAGGATTCCCGGGACTAGCGGGAGGCGGGGCTATGAATGAGCAGTTCTTC
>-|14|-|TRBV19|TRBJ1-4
CASRARATNEKLFF
TGTGCCAGTAGAGCTAGAGCAACTAATGAAAAACTGTTTTTT
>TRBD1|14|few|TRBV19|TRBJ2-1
CASNQPGQSNEQFF
TGTGCCAGTAATCAACCGGGACAGAGCAATGAGCAGTTCTTC
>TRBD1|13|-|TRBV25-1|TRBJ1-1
CASSPRTGARAFF
TGTGCCAGCAGTCCGAGGACAGGGGCACGGGCTTTCTTT
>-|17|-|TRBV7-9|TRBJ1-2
CASSRLVQGGRKDGYTF
TGTGCCAGCAGCCGGCTAGTCCAGGGTGGGAGGAAGGATGGCTACACCTTC
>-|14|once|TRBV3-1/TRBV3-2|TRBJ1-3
CASSPLGAGNTIYF
TGTGCCAGCAGCCCCTTAGGGGCTGGAAACACCATATATTTT
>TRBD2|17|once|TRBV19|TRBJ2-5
CASSIDLLREGQETQYF
TGTGCCAGTAGTATAGATCTTCTACGGGAGGGCCAAGAGACCCAGTACTTC
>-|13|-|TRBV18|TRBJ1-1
CASSPLSYTEAFF
TGTGCCAGCTCACCACTGTCTTACACTGAAGCTTTCTTT
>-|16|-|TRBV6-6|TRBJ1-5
CASSYPTQGGGQPQHF
TGTGCCAGCAGTTACCCAACCCAGGGAGGGGGTCAGCCCCAGCATTTT
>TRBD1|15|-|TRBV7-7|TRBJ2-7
CASSLGQGAPYEQYF
TGTGCTAGCAGCTTAGGGCAGGGGGCTCCCTACGAGCAGTACTTC
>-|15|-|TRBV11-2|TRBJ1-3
CASSPGLGRGNTIYF
TGTGCCAGCAGCCCCGGACTAGGCAGGGGAAACACCATATATTTT
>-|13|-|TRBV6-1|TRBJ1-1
CASSETVNTEAFF
TGTGCCAGCAGTGAGACGGTGAACACTGAAGCTTTCTTT
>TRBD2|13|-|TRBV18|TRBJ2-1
CASSRREDGEQFF
TGTGCCAGCTCACGGCGGGAGGATGGTGAGCAGTTCTTC
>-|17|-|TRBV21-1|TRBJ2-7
CASSKETTSGGPYEQYF
TGTGCCAGCAGCAAAGAAACTACTAGCGGGGGTCCCTACGAGCAGTACTTC
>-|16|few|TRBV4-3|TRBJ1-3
CASSQAYPGFGNTIYF
TGCGCCAGCAGCCAGGCTTACCCGGGCTTCGGAAACACCATATATTTT
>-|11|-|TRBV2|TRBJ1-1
CASTGTWEAFF
TGTGCCAGCACTGGGACGTGGGAAGCTTTCTTT
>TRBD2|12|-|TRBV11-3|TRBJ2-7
CASSSSGGEQYF
TGTGCCAGCAGCTCCAGCGGGGGCGAGCAGTACTTC